This T cell receptor beta chain was identified in a study of CD8+ T cells in alopecia areata. Germline CDR1 MNHEY, CDR2 SMNVEV (reference sequence). The J segment lost 5 bases and the V segment lost 6 bases, leaving 9 bases of the junction unmatched. The CDR3 contains 15 residues. Described treatment: oral pan-JAK inhibitor, 5-10 mg twice daily. Alopecia areata patients provided lesional scalp punch biopsies and peripheral blood. The study's findings and limits: Expanded CD8+ clones among the top 100, and scalp clonality, were significantly decreased by tofacitinib. In patients, TCRs were shared less clearly than in mice, and HLA may possibly be involved.

This clone occurred a few times. As yet, its antigen is unknown. Extraction and reverse transcription of RNA yielded cDNA as the sequencing template. The assay was immunoSEQ multiplex PCR, and TCRdb's table has in-frame clones only and misses some. This table holds 64,000 or so clones, around 42% found once. The rearrangement uses TRBV27 and TRBJ2-5; 10 nucleotides agree with TRBD1. The receptor was isolated from a human donor with alopecia areata. Source: CD8+ T cells sorted from blood, taken at roughly week 36, from a patient treated with tofacitinib. The CDR3 DNA reads as TGTGCCAGCAGAATCTCGACAGGGGGCTGGGAGACCCAGTACTTC. As protein: CASRISTGGWETQYF.